Below are 10 T cell receptor beta chains sequenced from a single sample in a study of identifying expanded T cells in peripheral blood (dated by TCRdb to the late 2010s). The library came from the immunoSEQ multiplex PCR assay. Drawn from immuneACCESS, this table holds only the in-frame rearrangements with V and J called that TCRdb kept. Clones are partly lost; checked studies trace under half to an unresolved V gene and leave the rest unexplained. The table for this sample lists 50,000 to 60,000 clones; approximately 86% of them were counted only once. The top ten clones comprise 11% to 15% of the sample. The material sequenced was blood. The source of these receptors is a person aged 18-70 years in good health.

This chain connects TRBV6-4 to TRBJ2-1; maybe TRBD2 (7 bases). CDR3 length: 15 amino acids. Germline V lookup: CDR1 MRHNA, CDR2 SNTAGT. Between the trimmed V and J ends, which lost 0 bases and 7 bases, there was a span of 13 bases. The CDR3 bases are TGTGCCAGCAGTGACTCGTGGGGGGGGCGGAATGAGCAGTTCTTC. Translated: CASSDSWGGRNEQFF.

CDR3 region: CASSLGTGFFTGELFF. The CDR3 DNA sequence: TGTGCCAGCAGCTTAGGGACAGGATTTTTCACCGGGGAGCTGTTTTTT. The chain has TRBV7-9 and TRBJ2-2, with 7 bases lining up with TRBD1. CDR3 length equals 16 residues. Germline-derived CDR1 and CDR2 are SEHNR and FQNEAQ (reference sequence). J gave up 4 bases and V 1 base, and 6 bases lay outside the gene matches.

The rearrangement joins TRBV6-6 to TRBJ1-1, with a possible D match to TRBD1 (5 bases). The V and J ends lost 7 bases and 4 bases respectively, with 13 bases between them. CDR1 is MNHNY, CDR2 SVGAGI, per germline (reference sequence). The CDR3 loop spans 13 amino acids. The DNA of the CDR3 is TGTGCCAGCACGAAGACTGGGGCCACTGAAGCTTTCTTT. Residues: CASTKTGATEAFF.

The chain carries TRBV10-3 and TRBJ2-5; D not resolved. CDR1 is ENHRY and CDR2 is SYGVKD in the germline V gene. The CDR3 consists of 14 residues. V lost 5 bases to trimming and J lost 1 base, with 11 bases between them. CDR3 residues: CAISNAVGQETQYF. The CDR3 DNA reads TGTGCCATCAGTAATGCGGTAGGCCAAGAGACCCAGTACTTC.

This sequence joins TRBV29-1 and TRBJ2-2; D not certain. This CDR3 is built from 13 residues. Trimming pared 3 bases from V and 0 bases from J, leaving 5 bases between. CDR1 SQVTM and CDR2 ANQGSEA come from the germline V gene. CDR3 nucleotide sequence: TGCAGCGTTGACAGGCCGAACACCGGGGAGCTGTTTTTT. It specifies CSVDRPNTGELFF.

The rearrangement links TRBV5-4 to TRBJ1-2; the D is unclear. The germline V gene encodes CDR1 SGHNT and CDR2 YYREEE (reference sequence). This CDR3 is 15 amino acids long. Trimming pared 0 bases from V and 4 bases from J, leaving 13 bases between. The CDR3 DNA reads as TGTGCCAGCAGCTTGGATCCTAAAAGCCTCTATGGCTACACCTTC. This codes for CASSLDPKSLYGYTF.

This chain joins TRBV19 and TRBJ1-2, with D maybe TRBD1 (6 bases). The germline V and J ends were trimmed by 6 bases and 5 bases, with 19 bases remaining between them. Germline V gene sequence: CDR1 LNHDA, CDR2 SQIVND (reference sequence). The CDR3 is made up of 15 amino acids. CDR3 nucleotide sequence: TGTGCCAGTAGCGGCGAAAACCAGGGGATATATGGCTACACCTTC. Its protein product is CASSGENQGIYGYTF.

J is TRBJ2-3 and V is TRBV4-2; D remains unclear. This CDR3 contains 14 residues. Looked up from germline, CDR1 is LGHNA and CDR2 is YNFKEQ. V shed 1 base and J shed 3 bases, with 8 bases lying between them. CDR3: CASSQGGVTDTQYF. The DNA of the CDR3 is TGTGCCAGCAGCCAAGGAGGAGTTACAGATACGCAGTATTTT.

This chain connects TRBV19 to TRBJ2-1; 10 bases line up with TRBD1. From germline, CDR1 is LNHDA and CDR2 SQIVND (reference sequence). This CDR3 region has 15 residues. With 1 base clipped from V and 9 bases from J, the junction kept 6 bases outside the gene matches. CDR3 sequence (DNA): TGTGCCAGTAGTATAGCCGGGACAGGGGCCGGTGAGCAGTTCTTC. It specifies CASSIAGTGAGEQFF.

The V call is TRBV7-2, the J call TRBJ2-7; D call uncertain. CDR1 is SGHTA and CDR2 is FQGNSA in the germline V gene. V was trimmed by 0 bases and J by 2 bases, leaving 8 bases between them. The CDR3 has 14 residues. CDR3 region: CASSLASGAYEQYF. The DNA for the CDR3 is TGTGCCAGCAGCTTAGCTAGTGGCGCCTACGAGCAGTACTTC.